This TCR beta chain was captured in a study of T cells after somatic rescue of genetic block. The protocol was immunoSEQ multiplex PCR, while the TCRdb copy is restricted to in-frame clones and leaves out a portion. The top ten hold 2.8% of the sample, which has 70,000 to 85,000 clones, approximately 91% seen once. Trimming left V 6 bases short and J 4 bases short, with 9 bases between. There are 12 residues in the CDR3. CDR1 and CDR2 (germline): ENHRY, SYGVKD. J is TRBJ1-1 and V is TRBV10-3; no firm D call. Sequenced material: peripheral blood mononuclear cells (PBMCs). This clonotype was obtained from a man younger than 45. CDR3 in DNA: TGTGCCATCAGGGAAGGTGGCACTGAAGCTTTCTTT. Translated, it gives CAIREGGTEAFF.